A single sample is the source of the 24 T cell receptor beta chains below, sequenced in a study of early T cells in non-severe SARS-CoV-2 infection. Each CDR3 protein is one row after TCRdb ran MiXCR on the 5' RACE reads. The sample lists 70,000 to 95,000 distinct CDR3 sequences; about 9.6% were seen once. Sequenced input: whole blood. The origin of the receptors is an adult who was a healthcare worker with PCR-confirmed SARS-CoV-2 infection or an uninfected control (not recorded which).

This clonotype has a count of ten or more. The chain combines TRBV5-1 with TRBJ2-1; TRBD2 aligns across 10 bases. V trimming: 6 bases; J trimming: 4 bases; junction bases outside the gene matches: 7. Germline loops: CDR1 SGHRS, CDR2 YFSETQ. CDR3 length equals 15 residues. The CDR3 loop is CASKPLAGSYNEQFF. The CDR3 DNA is TGCGCCAGCAAACCACTAGCGGGGTCTTACAATGAGCAGTTCTTC.

There are many counts of this clonotype. This chain uses TRBV10-3 with TRBJ2-3, with a weak D call TRBD2 (5 bases). CDR3 length: 14 residues. Trimming took off 7 bases at V and 0 bases at J, with 11 bases between the two ends. CDR1 is ENHRY, CDR2 SYGVKD, per germline. CDR3 sequence (DNA): TGTGCCATCACTGGAGCGGCTAGCACAGATACGCAGTATTTT. Translation: CAITGAASTDTQYF.

This clonotype turned up a few times. The gene calls are TRBV6-1 and TRBJ1-1; D is perhaps TRBD1 (5 bases). The CDR3 length is 13 residues. Germline lookup yields CDR1 MNHNS and CDR2 SASEGT. V gave up 6 bases and J gave up 5 bases, with 13 bases separating them. CDR3 nucleotides: TGTGCCAGCAGGGATTCAGGGTTGACTGAAGCTTTCTTT. This sequence encodes CASRDSGLTEAFF.

This clonotype was recorded at least ten times. The rearrangement links TRBV5-6 to TRBJ1-1; D uncertain. Trimming pared 4 bases from V and 0 bases from J, leaving 7 bases between. CDR3 length: 13 amino acids. Germline values: CDR1 SGHDT, CDR2 YYEEEE. CDR3 nucleotide sequence: TGTGCCAGCAGCGGGTCCATGAACACTGAAGCTTTCTTT. Its protein product is CASSGSMNTEAFF.

This chain's CDR3 is CASSPSWRQYF. CDR3 coding DNA: TGTGCCAGCAGCCCAAGCTGGCGCCAGTACTTC. This chain connects TRBV7-8 to TRBJ2-5; D uncertain. V lost 5 bases and J lost 10, with 11 bases in between. The CDR3 totals 11 residues. Germline V gene lookup returns CDR1 SGHVS and CDR2 FQNEAQ.

Ten or more counts support this clonotype. The chain recombines TRBV30 with TRBJ1-3, with D uncertain. V was trimmed by 1 base and J by 3 bases, leaving 4 bases between them. CDR1 GTSNPN and CDR2 SVGIG come from the germline V gene (reference sequence). There are 12 residues in the CDR3. The CDR3 spells CAWSGVGNTIYF. As DNA, the CDR3 is TGTGCCTGGAGTGGGGTTGGAAACACCATATATTTT. Based on the CDR3 plus reference TRBV30 and TRBJ1-3, the full variable domain is SQTIHQWPATLVQPVGSPLSLECTVEGTSNPNLYWYRQAAGRGLQLLFYSVGIGQISSEVPQNLSASRPQDRQFILSSKKLLLSDSGFYLCAWSGVGNTIYFGEGSWLTVV.

In this sample, this clonotype turned up a few times. In nucleotides, the CDR3 is TGCGCCAGCAGCCCCGTGGGGGGTGAGCAGTTCTTC. Protein sequence: CASSPVGGEQFF. V and J are TRBV5-1 and TRBJ2-1; tentative D call: TRBD2 (6 bases). The CDR3 spans 12 residues. Germline V gives CDR1 SGHRS, CDR2 YFSETQ. V was shortened by 4 bases and J by 9 bases, with 11 bases between the two germline ends. Together with reference TRBV5-1 and TRBJ2-1, the CDR3 gives the full variable domain: KAGVTQTPRYLIKTRGQQVTLSCSPISGHRSVSWYQQTPGQGLQFLFEYFSETQRNKGNFPGRFSGRQFSNSRSEMNVSTLELGDSALYLCASSPVGGEQFFGPGTRLTVL.

The chain recombines TRBV20-1 with TRBJ2-7, with D unresolved. The CDR3 runs 12 residues. Per germline, CDR1 DFQATT and CDR2 SNEGSKA (reference sequence). Trimming cost V 3 bases and J 3 bases, with 9 bases left between them. This chain's CDR3 is CSARGPYYEQYF. Here the CDR3 DNA reads TGCAGTGCTAGGGGCCCTTACTACGAGCAGTACTTC.

The gene calls are TRBV25-1 and TRBJ2-7; D ambiguous. The germline gives CDR1 MGHDK, CDR2 SYGVNS. The CDR3 is 12 residues long. With 8 bases removed from V and 1 base from J, the gap between germline ends came to 9 bases. The CDR3 protein is CASPGPSYEQYF. The CDR3 bases are TGTGCCAGCCCCGGGCCTTCCTACGAGCAGTACTTC.

This clonotype was seen at least ten times. The chain links TRBV6-5 to TRBJ1-6, with no clear D. V lost 2 bases to trimming and J lost 7 bases, with 9 bases between them. The CDR3 spans 14 residues. The germline CDR1 and CDR2 sequences are MNHEY and SVGAGI. CDR3 residues: CASSYGSPNSPLHF. The DNA of the CDR3 is TGTGCCAGCAGTTACGGGTCCCCCAATTCACCCCTCCACTTT.

The V and J genes are TRBV2 and TRBJ1-4, with D perhaps matching TRBD1 (5 bases). CDR1 and CDR2 (germline): SNHLY, FYNNEI. V dropped 5 bases and J dropped 8 bases, with 18 bases sitting between them. This CDR3 is built from 15 residues. The CDR3 sequence is CASSPAGTRGEKLFF. CDR3 DNA: TGTGCCAGCAGTCCCGCCGGGACGAGGGGAGAAAAACTGTTTTTT. Complete variable domain (other parts from reference TRBV2 and TRBJ1-4): EPEVTQTPSHQVTQMGQEVILRCVPISNHLYFYWYRQILGQKVEFLVSFYNNEISEKSEIFDDQFSVERPDGSNFTLKIRSTKLEDSAMYFCASSPAGTRGEKLFFGSGTQLSVL.

This clonotype has just a few counts. V usage is TRBV9 and J usage is TRBJ2-2, with 9 bases aligning to TRBD1. J gave up 7 bases and V 4 bases, and 8 bases lay outside the gene matches. Germline V gene lookup returns CDR1 SGDLS and CDR2 YYNGEE. The CDR3 sequence is 15 residues long. CDR3 coding DNA: TGTGCCAGCAGCCCCCGGACAGGGGACGGCGGGGAGCTGTTTTTT. Amino acids: CASSPRTGDGGELFF.

V gene TRBV9 combines with J gene TRBJ2-2, with TRBD2 matching over 9 bases. The CDR3 has 16 residues. Looked up from germline, CDR1 is SGDLS and CDR2 is YYNGEE. V lost 4 bases, J lost 5 bases, and 9 bases stayed unmatched. CDR3 residues: CASSNGASGVTGELFF. Here the CDR3 DNA reads TGTGCCAGCAGCAACGGGGCTAGCGGGGTAACCGGGGAGCTGTTTTTT. Full variable domain (rest looked up from reference TRBV9 and TRBJ2-2): DSGVTQTPKHLITATGQRVTLRCSPRSGDLSVYWYQQSLDQGLQFLIQYYNGEERAKGNILERFSAQQFPDLHSELNLSSLELGDSALYFCASSNGASGVTGELFFGEGSRLTVL.

This clonotype has just a few counts. J is TRBJ2-2 and V is TRBV5-5; 11 bases fit TRBD2. V trimming: 1 base; J trimming: 5 bases; junction bases outside the gene matches: 10. The CDR3 consists of 18 residues. Germline V gene sequence: CDR1 SGHKS, CDR2 YYEKEE (reference sequence). CDR3 nucleotide sequence: TGTGCCAGCAGCTTGTCCGTTAGCGGGAGGGCTGGGACCGGGGAGCTGTTTTTT. Protein: CASSLSVSGRAGTGELFF.

In this sample, this clonotype turned up many times. The V gene is TRBV19, the J gene TRBJ1-2, with TRBD1 as a possible D gene (6 bases). Germline CDR1 reads LNHDA; CDR2 reads SQIVND (reference sequence). The CDR3 has 13 residues. Trimming left V 7 bases short and J 2 bases short, with 11 bases between. As DNA, the CDR3 is TGTGCCAGTATCGGAAGGGGGAACTATGGCTACACCTTC. Protein product: CASIGRGNYGYTF. Full variable domain (missing parts from reference TRBV19 and TRBJ1-2): DGGITQSPKYLFRKEGQNVTLSCEQNLNHDAMYWYRQDPGQGLRLIYYSQIVNDFQKGDIAEGYSVSREKKESFPLTVTSAQKNPTAFYLCASIGRGNYGYTFGSGTRLTVV.

Worth noting for this clonotype: This clone may be a read error of a much larger clone one base away. This chain uses TRBV3-1 with TRBJ1-1; no firm D call. CDR1 and CDR2 from the germline V gene are LGHDT and YNNKEL (reference sequence). V was clipped by 3 bases and J by 6 bases, with 11 bases between them. CDR3 size: 13 residues. The CDR3 DNA follows: TGTGCCAGCAGCCAGAAAGGAAACGCTGAAGCTTTCTTT. The encoded protein is CASSQKGNAEAFF.

In this sample, this clonotype turned up many times. The rearrangement uses TRBV20-1 and TRBJ2-5; D is perhaps TRBD1 or TRBD2 (6 bases each). Between the trimmed V and J ends, which lost 3 bases and 5 bases, there was a span of 19 bases. Germline loops: CDR1 DFQATT, CDR2 SNEGSKA (reference sequence). This CDR3 is built from 15 residues. CDR3 region: CSASIYLGGAETQYF. The CDR3 bases are TGCAGTGCTAGTATTTACCTGGGGGGCGCGGAGACCCAGTACTTC.

At least ten counts were recorded for this clonotype. The V call is TRBV2, the J call TRBJ1-1; D remains unclear. Germline loops: CDR1 SNHLY, CDR2 FYNNEI. CDR3 length: 13 residues. V gave up 5 bases and J gave up 1 base, with 8 bases separating them. The CDR3 region has the DNA TGTGCCAGCAGTAACACAGCGAACACTGAAGCTTTCTTT. Its translation: CASSNTANTEAFF.

This clonotype came up many times. V and J are TRBV3-1 and TRBJ2-7, with 8 bases that match TRBD2. Trimming took 1 base from V and 3 from J; bases not matched to a gene: 5. CDR1 and CDR2 from the germline V gene are LGHDT and YNNKEL (reference sequence). The CDR3 has 15 amino acids. The CDR3 DNA reads as TGTGCCAGCAGCCAAGTGGGACTAGGTGTCTACGAGCAGTACTTC. This translates into CASSQVGLGVYEQYF.

In this sample, this clonotype turned up many times. CDR3 region: CASSSNTSYSYNEQFF. CDR3 sequence (DNA): TGTGCCAGCAGCTCTAATACTAGCTACTCCTACAATGAGCAGTTCTTC. This rearrangement joins TRBV7-2 to TRBJ2-1; D may be TRBD2 (6 bases). Germline V gene sequence: CDR1 SGHTA, CDR2 FQGNSA. With 4 bases removed from V and 0 bases from J, the gap between germline ends came to 13 bases. The CDR3 length is 16 residues. Full variable domain (rest looked up from reference TRBV7-2 and TRBJ2-1): GAGVSQSPSNKVTEKGKDVELRCDPISGHTALYWYRQSLGQGLEFLIYFQGNSAPDKSGLPSDRFSAERTGGSVSTLTIQRTQQEDSAVYLCASSSNTSYSYNEQFFGPGTRLTVL.

The rearrangement uses TRBV19 and TRBJ2-1; D possibly corresponds to TRBD2 (6 bases). Trimming removed 4 bases from V and 9 bases from J, with 16 bases in between. This CDR3 spans 14 amino acids. Germline V gene data show CDR1 as LNHDA and CDR2 as SQIVND (reference sequence). The chain's CDR3 is CASSTEGTFGEQFF. The CDR3 nucleotides are TGTGCCAGTAGTACCGAGGGGACTTTCGGTGAGCAGTTCTTC.

J is TRBJ2-7 and V is TRBV5-1; D might be TRBD2 (5 bases). In germline, CDR1 is SGHRS, CDR2 YFSETQ. Trimming cost V 5 bases and J 2 bases, with 11 bases left between them. The CDR3 extends over 13 amino acids. The CDR3 loop is CASRAGLPYEQYF. CDR3 nucleotide sequence: TGCGCCAGCAGGGCCGGACTGCCCTACGAGCAGTACTTC.

Many counts were recorded for this clonotype. The V gene is TRBV7-2, the J gene TRBJ1-5, with a possible D match to TRBD1 (6 bases). The length of the CDR3 is 13 residues. V gave up 3 bases and J gave up 5 bases, with 8 bases separating them. CDR1 is SGHTA and CDR2 is FQGNSA in the germline V gene. The CDR3 coding sequence is TGTGCCAGCAGCTTTAGGGGGGATCAGCCCCAGCATTTT. The encoded protein is CASSFRGDQPQHF.

This clonotype was found a few times. Germline is not matched at one junction end, which may reflect a read error. The chain recombines TRBV28 with TRBJ1-2; D is ambiguous. Per the germline V gene, CDR1 is MDHEN and CDR2 is SYDVKM. The CDR3 has 12 amino acids. DNA of the CDR3: TGTGCCAGCAGTTCCGTTAACGATGGCTACACCTTC. The encoded protein is CASSSVNDGYTF.